This TCR beta chain derives from a study of blood T cells in healthy people across ages. The study's findings and limits: It was the long-lived donors that had more naive CD4+ cells and higher diversity than aged donors. With age, beta diversity per million T cells declined roughly linearly, significantly by approximately 41.

Donor samples were obtained from healthy Caucasian individuals from Russia, aged roughly 6 to 90. A remark on this clonotype: Its antigen is still unknown.

The CDR3 consists of 14 residues. From germline, CDR1 is MDHEN and CDR2 SYDVKM. Next came a second PCR, run for roughly 6 to 11 cycles, which used a sample-barcoded 5' primer along with a J-beta primer mix. TCRdb recomputed calls from the 5' RACE reads with MiXCR, one row per CDR3 protein. Here the sample spans some 1.6 million distinct CDR3 sequences, around 35% being singletons. The TCR comes from a woman aged 25-40 years in good health. The sample taken for sequencing was blood. V usage is TRBV28 and J usage is TRBJ2-5; 8 bases fit TRBD1. The J call is in doubt because the DNA end fits TRBJ2-7 better. DNA of the CDR3: TGTGCCAGCAGGTCCGGGACAGGTTTTCGCGAGCAGTACTTC. Residues: CASRSGTGFREQYF.